This T cell receptor (beta chain) was recorded in a study of CD8+CD57+ T cells in acquired aplastic anemia. As for the study in general: Across the sorted CD4+ and CD8+ cells, DNA amounts averaged approximately 3.1 ug.

Profiles of TCR beta VDJ and CDR3 were generated from a genomic DNA template. TCRdb processed the reads anew with MiXCR; each CDR3 protein has one entry. This table has approximately 70,000 distinct CDR3 sequences, roughly 58% appearing once. Overall study results and limits: Patients had approximately 30 CD8+ CDR3 sequences in common with controls (the shared set). Patients were compared with controls for CD8+ Simpson's diversity, and no significant difference emerged.

There are many counts of this clonotype. The antigen is unknown. The V and J ends lost 7 bases and 1 base, in that order; junction bases with no gene match: 10. The germline gives CDR1 MNHNS, CDR2 SASEGT. The CDR3 runs to 17 residues. The rearrangement joins TRBV6-1 to TRBJ1-1; 12 bases agree with TRBD1. The sequence was collected from a human donor in good health, serving as a control. The sequenced material came from sorted CD4+, CD8+, or CD8+CD57+ T cells (not recorded which) from PBMCs. The CDR3 is CASILLGDRGQNTEAFF. CDR3 coding DNA: TGTGCCAGCATCCTCCTTGGGGACAGGGGGCAGAACACTGAAGCTTTCTTT.